A single sample gave rise to the 32 T cell receptor beta chains below, sequenced in a study of blood T cell repertoires in COVID-19. The protocol was immunoSEQ multiplex PCR, while the TCRdb copy is restricted to in-frame clones and leaves out a portion. Found here are around 130,000 clones, over 65% of them singletons; the top ten hold approximately 15%. The sample comprised peripheral blood. The receptor source for this set is a man in his fifties with acute or convalescent COVID-19.

This CDR3 is CASSLPTSSYNEQFF. CDR3 nucleotides: TGTGCCAGCAGCCTACCCACTAGCTCCTACAATGAGCAGTTCTTC. The chain carries TRBV7-6 and TRBJ2-1, with TRBD2 as a possible D gene (5 bases). The CDR3 loop spans 15 amino acids. V was trimmed by 5 bases and J by 0 bases, leaving 11 bases between them. Germline values: CDR1 SGHVS, CDR2 FNYEAQ.

V is TRBV2 and J is TRBJ1-3; possible D gene TRBD1, 6 bases. CDR3 length: 14 residues. Germline V gives CDR1 SNHLY, CDR2 FYNNEI. V shed 7 bases and J shed 1 base, with 11 bases lying between them. Here the CDR3 DNA reads TGTGCCAGCAAAGTAACAGGGTCTGGAAACACCATATATTTT. Residues: CASKVTGSGNTIYF. Full variable domain (outside the CDR3, taken from reference TRBV2 and TRBJ1-3): EPEVTQTPSHQVTQMGQEVILRCVPISNHLYFYWYRQILGQKVEFLVSFYNNEISEKSEIFDDQFSVERPDGSNFTLKIRSTKLEDSAMYFCASKVTGSGNTIYFGEGSWLTVV.

This clone came up a few times. The chain links TRBV4-1 to TRBJ1-2; TRBD1 is a possible D gene (6 bases). The CDR3 runs to 17 residues. V was pared by 1 base and J by 2 bases, with 17 bases between. CDR1 is MGHRA, CDR2 YSYEKL, per germline. The CDR3 bases are TGCGCCAGCAGCCAAGGGATAGGGGGAGATGTAAACTATGGCTACACCTTC. Amino acid sequence: CASSQGIGGDVNYGYTF.

The chain combines TRBV11-2 with TRBJ2-2; tentative D call: TRBD2 (6 bases). The V gene's germline CDR1 is SGHAT and CDR2 FQNNGV. With 6 bases removed from V and 0 bases from J, the gap between germline ends came to 8 bases. The CDR3 length is 14 residues. The CDR3 loop reads CASRIAANTGELFF. The DNA of the CDR3 is TGTGCCAGCAGAATAGCGGCGAACACCGGGGAGCTGTTTTTT.

The chain links TRBV28 to TRBJ1-2, with D unclear. CDR3 length: 12 amino acids. V lost 2 bases to trimming and J lost 2 bases, with 3 bases between them. CDR1 and CDR2 from the germline V gene are MDHEN and SYDVKM. CDR3 amino acids: CASSLLNYGYTF. Here the CDR3 DNA reads TGTGCCAGCAGTTTACTAAACTATGGCTACACCTTC.

This clone was counted once. The V call is TRBV5-1, the J call TRBJ1-1; 9 nucleotides align to TRBD1. CDR3 length: 13 amino acids. In germline, CDR1 is SGHRS, CDR2 YFSETQ. Germline trimming cut 0 bases from V and 6 bases from J; bases unmatched to any gene: 0. The DNA of the CDR3 is TGCGCCAGCAGCTTGGGGACAGGGGCTGAAGCTTTCTTT. Amino acids: CASSLGTGAEAFF.

The chain recombines TRBV7-2 with TRBJ2-1, with 13 bases lining up with TRBD2. The J segment lost 10 bases and the V segment lost 1 base, leaving 10 bases of the junction unmatched. The CDR3 sequence is 17 residues long. Looked up from germline, CDR1 is SGHTA and CDR2 is FQGNSA. In DNA form, the CDR3 reads TGTGCCAGCAGCTTAGACGTCCTGACTAGCGGGGGGTGGGAGCAGTTCTTC. Amino acids: CASSLDVLTSGGWEQFF.

This clone was seen only once. The rearrangement uses TRBV7-9 and TRBJ2-7, with D perhaps TRBD1 (6 bases). CDR3 length: 14 residues. CDR1 is SEHNR and CDR2 is FQNEAQ in the germline V gene (reference sequence). Trimming took off 6 bases at V and 0 bases at J, with 12 bases between the two ends. CDR3 loop: CASRSDSDSYEQYF. The DNA for the CDR3 is TGTGCCAGCAGATCGGACAGCGACTCCTACGAGCAGTACTTC.

The chain couples TRBV29-1 to TRBJ1-1, with D perhaps TRBD1 (5 bases). Germline loops: CDR1 SQVTM, CDR2 ANQGSEA. V gave up 5 bases and J gave up 3 bases, with 13 bases separating them. The CDR3 runs 13 residues. The CDR3 loop is CSVRTTSYTEAFF. CDR3 DNA sequence: TGCAGCGTTAGGACAACCTCCTACACTGAAGCTTTCTTT.

This clone was seen once. J is TRBJ1-4 and V is TRBV7-9; no clear D gene. The ends were cut back, 1 base at V and 8 bases at J, with 8 bases in the middle. The CDR3 loop spans 13 amino acids. CDR1 is SEHNR, CDR2 FQNEAQ, per germline (reference sequence). The CDR3 bases are TGTGCCAGCAGCTTAGGGGCTTGGGAAAAACTGTTTTTT. Encoded protein: CASSLGAWEKLFF.

CDR3 in amino acids: CASRLPSGHEQYF. CDR3 sequence (DNA): TGTGCCAGCAGACTGCCTTCAGGGCACGAGCAGTACTTC. The chain links TRBV16 to TRBJ2-7; the D gene is possibly TRBD1 (5 bases). The CDR3 is made up of 13 amino acids. V was trimmed by 6 bases and J by 5 bases, leaving 14 bases between them. CDR1 KGHSY and CDR2 FQNENV come from the germline V gene.

The chain recombines TRBV5-1 with TRBJ2-2; a weak D match, TRBD2 (6 bases). The CDR3 totals 14 residues. The V end was cut by 0 bases, the J end by 6 bases, with 9 bases between. From germline, CDR1 is SGHRS and CDR2 YFSETQ. The CDR3 DNA is TGCGCCAGCAGCTTGGAAGCGGGTGCCGGGGAGCTGTTTTTT. This encodes CASSLEAGAGELFF.

This clone turned up a few times. The chain carries TRBV6-5 and TRBJ2-7, with a possible D match to TRBD1 (6 bases). V lost 7 bases and J lost 4, with 11 bases in between. This CDR3 has 12 amino acids. Germline lookup yields CDR1 MNHEY and CDR2 SVGAGI. The CDR3 region has the DNA TGTGCCAGCATTAACAGGGAGTACGAGCAGTACTTC. Translating it yields CASINREYEQYF.

The rearrangement uses TRBV2 and TRBJ1-2; 9 bases are a match to TRBD1. The V gene's germline CDR1 is SNHLY and CDR2 FYNNEI. The CDR3 extends over 13 amino acids. V dropped 9 bases and J dropped 4; count of bases not matched to a gene: 6. CDR3 nucleotides: TGTGCCAGGGAGACAGGGGGGAGCTATGGCTACACCTTC. As protein: CARETGGSYGYTF.

CDR3 amino acids: CASSFTGNTEAFF. CDR3 sequence (DNA): TGTGCCAGCAGTTTTACAGGGAACACTGAAGCTTTCTTT. The chain combines TRBV6-5 with TRBJ1-1, with D maybe TRBD1 (5 bases). The CDR3 extends over 13 amino acids. The V gene's germline CDR1 is MNHEY and CDR2 SVGAGI. With 4 bases removed from V and 1 base from J, the gap between germline ends came to 7 bases.

The chain carries TRBV4-1 and TRBJ1-2; TRBD1 matches 9 bases. Germline CDR1 and CDR2: MGHRA and YSYEKL. J lost 4 bases, V lost 1 base, and 4 bases had no gene match. The CDR3 extends over 15 amino acids. CDR3 bases: TGCGCCAGCAGCCAAGGGCCGGGACAGGGCTATGGCTACACCTTC. Its translation: CASSQGPGQGYGYTF.

The chain employs TRBV3-1 (or the pseudogene TRBV3-2) and TRBJ2-5; TRBD2 matches 12 bases. J gave up 5 bases and V 6 bases, and 10 bases lay outside the gene matches. The CDR3 length is 16 residues. CDR1 is LGHDT and CDR2 is YNNKEL in the germline V gene (reference sequence). The CDR3 loop is CASRRSSGGAGETQYF. Written as DNA, the CDR3 is TGTGCCAGCAGGCGATCTAGCGGGGGGGCCGGGGAGACCCAGTACTTC.

The chain recombines TRBV7-2 with TRBJ1-2; unclear D gene. Trimming took off 1 base at V and 5 bases at J, with 14 bases between the two ends. Per the germline V gene, CDR1 is SGHTA and CDR2 is FQGNSA. This CDR3 is built from 15 residues. For the CDR3, the DNA is TGTGCCAGCAGCTTAGGTGGCGTGGAGATTTATGGCTACACCTTC. As protein: CASSLGGVEIYGYTF.

This clone was seen a handful of times. The CDR3 region has the DNA TGTGCCAGCAGCCAATACCAGGGAGGATCCTACGAGCAGTACTTC. This gives the protein CASSQYQGGSYEQYF. The rearrangement joins TRBV3-1 (or the pseudogene TRBV3-2) to TRBJ2-7; weak D call: TRBD2 (6 bases). Trimming left V 2 bases short and J 1 base short, with 12 bases between. This CDR3 is 15 amino acids long. Per germline, CDR1 LGHDT and CDR2 YNNKEL (reference sequence).

The chain couples TRBV28 to TRBJ1-2; TRBD1 matches 7 bases. This CDR3 comprises 13 residues. V was pared by 7 bases and J by 2 bases, with 4 bases of the junction left unmatched. The germline V gene encodes CDR1 MDHEN and CDR2 SYDVKM. CDR3 loop: CASTMTGNYGYTF. The CDR3 DNA follows: TGTGCCAGCACCATGACAGGGAACTATGGCTACACCTTC.

The rearrangement uses TRBV29-1 and TRBJ1-1, with 10 bases lining up with TRBD1. The germline CDR1 and CDR2 sequences are SQVTM and ANQGSEA. The trim removed 4 bases at V and 0 bases at J, leaving 2 bases unmatched. The CDR3 is 14 residues long. Here the CDR3 reads CSVGQGALNTEAFF. The CDR3 nucleotides read TGCAGCGTTGGACAGGGGGCTTTGAACACTGAAGCTTTCTTT.

The J gene is TRBJ2-5, the V gene TRBV7-9; D possibly corresponds to TRBD1 (5 bases). The CDR3 covers 12 residues. CDR1 is SEHNR, CDR2 FQNEAQ, per germline (reference sequence). V was trimmed by 2 bases and J by 5 bases, leaving 6 bases between them. The CDR3: CASSLKGETQYF. The CDR3 bases are TGTGCCAGCAGCTTAAAGGGGGAGACCCAGTACTTC.

J is TRBJ2-2 and V is TRBV29-1; 9 nucleotides line up with TRBD1. Trimming at V came to 3 bases and at J to 4 bases, leaving 6 bases not matched to a gene. Per the germline V gene, CDR1 is SQVTM and CDR2 is ANQGSEA. The CDR3 loop spans 15 amino acids. The CDR3 sequence is CSVDGGTGSTGELFF. CDR3 bases: TGCAGCGTTGACGGCGGGACAGGGAGCACCGGGGAGCTGTTTTTT.

The V gene is TRBV2, the J gene TRBJ1-5; no definite D call. This CDR3 contains 13 residues. Trimming pared 7 bases from V and 2 bases from J, leaving 9 bases between. Looked up from germline, CDR1 is SNHLY and CDR2 is FYNNEI. The CDR3 bases are TGTGCCAGCATAGCCGACGGCAATCAGCCCCAGCATTTT. This codes for CASIADGNQPQHF.

The chain carries TRBV14 and TRBJ1-4; D unresolved. The V end lost 1 base, the J end lost 0 bases, and 9 bases lay between the germline ends. The CDR3 is 16 residues long. Germline values: CDR1 SGHDN, CDR2 FVKESK. CDR3 bases: TGTGCCAGCAGCCAAGTCGTCGGTGCAACTAATGAAAAACTGTTTTTT. It codes for CASSQVVGATNEKLFF. Looking up the rest from reference TRBV14 and TRBJ1-4 gives the full variable domain: EAGVTQFPSHSVIEKGQTVTLRCDPISGHDNLYWYRRVMGKEIKFLLHFVKESKQDESGMPNNRFLAERTGGTYSTLKVQPAELEDSGVYFCASSQVVGATNEKLFFGSGTQLSVL.

V is TRBV19 and J is TRBJ2-4; a possible D gene is TRBD1 (5 bases). The ends were cut back, 3 bases at V and 0 bases at J, with 12 bases in the middle. Germline CDR1 and CDR2: LNHDA and SQIVND (reference sequence). CDR3 length: 16 residues. In DNA form, the CDR3 reads TGTGCCAGTAGTATGCCCGCCAGGGTAGCCAAAAACATTCAGTACTTC. Its protein product is CASSMPARVAKNIQYF.

V usage is TRBV28 and J usage is TRBJ2-1; TRBD1 aligns across 7 bases. This CDR3 is 15 amino acids long. The germline V gene has CDR1 MDHEN and CDR2 SYDVKM. The V segment lost 8 bases and the J segment 6 bases; nucleotides outside the gene matches: 13. The CDR3 DNA reads TGTGCCAGCGTCAAGGGGGCGCATCCCCTCAATGAGCAGTTCTTC. Translated: CASVKGAHPLNEQFF.

The V and J genes are TRBV19 and TRBJ1-3, with D possibly matching TRBD1 (6 bases). Between the trimmed V and J ends, which lost 3 bases and 2 bases, there was a span of 8 bases. The CDR3 extends over 14 amino acids. Germline CDR1 LNHDA, CDR2 SQIVND (reference sequence). CDR3 amino acids: CASSIRGAGNTIYF. The CDR3 DNA reads TGTGCCAGTAGTATCAGGGGAGCTGGAAACACCATATATTTT.

This chain joins TRBV16 and TRBJ1-1; unclear D gene. CDR1 is KGHSY and CDR2 is FQNENV in the germline V gene. Trimming removed 5 bases from V and 1 base from J, with 8 bases in between. The CDR3 totals 13 residues. The CDR3 bases are TGTGCCAGCAGCGGAAGACAGAACACTGAAGCTTTCTTT. It yields the protein CASSGRQNTEAFF.

This rearrangement joins TRBV5-1 to TRBJ2-7, with TRBD1 identical over 7 bases. CDR3 size: 15 residues. Germline V gene lookup returns CDR1 SGHRS and CDR2 YFSETQ. Germline trimming cut 0 bases from V and 2 bases from J; bases unmatched to any gene: 5. The CDR3 nucleotides read TGCGCCAGCAGCTTGGCGGCAGGGGGAACCTACGAGCAGTACGTC. Translating it yields CASSLAAGGTYEQYV.

This rearrangement joins TRBV19 to TRBJ1-2, with 8 bases aligning to TRBD1. J lost 7 bases, V lost 4 bases, and 11 bases had no gene match. Germline values: CDR1 LNHDA, CDR2 SQIVND (reference sequence). This CDR3 is 15 amino acids long. Here the CDR3 DNA reads TGTGCCAGTAGTACAGGACAGGGCAAATCGGCTGGCTACACCTTC. Its translation is CASSTGQGKSAGYTF.

This clone showed up just once. V usage is TRBV11-2 and J usage is TRBJ2-3, with a weak D call TRBD2 (5 bases). The V end was cut by 6 bases, the J end by 1 base, with 20 bases between. Germline-derived CDR1 and CDR2 are SGHAT and FQNNGV. This CDR3 spans 17 amino acids. The CDR3 sequence is CASSHPAETIGTDTQYF. The CDR3 nucleotides read TGTGCCAGCAGTCATCCAGCGGAGACCATTGGCACAGATACGCAGTATTTT. Full variable domain (remainder filled in from reference TRBV11-2 and TRBJ2-3): EAGVAQSPRYKIIEKRQSVAFWCNPISGHATLYWYQQILGQGPKLLIQFQNNGVVDDSQLPKDRFSAERLKGVDSTLKIQPAKLEDSAVYLCASSHPAETIGTDTQYFGPGTRLTVL.